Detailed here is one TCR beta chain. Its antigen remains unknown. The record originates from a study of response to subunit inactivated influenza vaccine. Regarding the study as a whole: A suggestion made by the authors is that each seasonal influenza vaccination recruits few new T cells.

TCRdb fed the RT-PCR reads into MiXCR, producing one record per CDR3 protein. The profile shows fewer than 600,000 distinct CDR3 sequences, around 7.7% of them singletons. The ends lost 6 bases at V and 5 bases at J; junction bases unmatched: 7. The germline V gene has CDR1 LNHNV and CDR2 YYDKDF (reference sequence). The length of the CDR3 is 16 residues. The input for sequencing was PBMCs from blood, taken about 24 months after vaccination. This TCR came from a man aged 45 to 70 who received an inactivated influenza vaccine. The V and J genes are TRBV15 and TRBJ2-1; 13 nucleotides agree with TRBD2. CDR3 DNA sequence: TGTGCCACCAGTAGTCTCGGGACTAGCGGGAACAATGAGCAGTTCTTC. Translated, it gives CATSSLGTSGNNEQFF.